The 18 T cell receptor beta chains in this list originate from one sample, sequenced in a study of metastatic and nonmetastatic thyroid tumors. TCRdb re-called the PCR reads through MiXCR. The repertoire holds fewer than 40,000 clones, with about 32% as singletons. Treatment of any kind had been given to no patient before thyroid surgery. The sequencing input was blood. The receptor set was obtained from a female donor with papillary thyroid cancer or a benign thyroid nodule (not recorded which). Some clones in this sample may be carry-over from other donors' samples.

This clone was seen a few times. This chain joins TRBV5-1 and TRBJ2-1; 7 bases map to TRBD1. This CDR3 region has 15 residues. V shed 4 bases, J shed 2 bases, and the junction held 6 bases outside the gene matches. Per the germline V gene, CDR1 is SGHRS and CDR2 is YFSETQ. CDR3 amino acids: CASSAVQGTYNEQFF. In DNA form, the CDR3 reads TGCGCCAGCAGCGCCGTACAGGGGACCTACAATGAGCAGTTCTTC.

The chain uses TRBV11-2 and TRBJ1-2; a possible D gene is TRBD1 (5 bases). This CDR3 spans 13 amino acids. Germline V gene lookup returns CDR1 SGHAT and CDR2 FQNNGV. Deletions cut 5 bases from V and 3 bases from J, with 10 bases between. The CDR3 spells CASSQQVDYGYTF. CDR3 bases: TGTGCCAGCAGCCAACAGGTGGACTATGGCTACACCTTC.

This clone occurred many times. The junction differs from germline at one of its ends, possibly a read error. V is TRBV19 and J is TRBJ2-1, with D unresolved. CDR3 size: 12 residues. CDR1 is LNHDA and CDR2 is SQIVND in the germline V gene (reference sequence). The CDR3 here is CANSLLGNEQFF. In nucleotides, the CDR3 is TGTGCCAATAGTCTGCTGGGGAATGAGCAGTTCTTC.

Only a few counts were recorded for this clone. Compared with germline, one end of the junction differs, possibly owing to a read error. The J gene is TRBJ1-2, the V gene TRBV6-5; D is undetermined. This CDR3 region has 12 residues. From germline, CDR1 is MNHEY and CDR2 SVGAGI. CDR3 region: CASISEPYSYTF. Written as DNA, the CDR3 is TGTGCCAGCATTTCTGAACCCTATAGCTACACCTTC.

This clone is judged medium-sized. CDR3 DNA sequence: TGTGCCAGCTCACCACAGAATTCACCCCTCCACTTT. It yields the protein CASSPQNSPLHF. This chain joins TRBV18 and TRBJ1-6; D gene uncertain. Trimming pared 1 base from V and 7 bases from J, leaving 2 bases between. Germline loops: CDR1 KGHSH, CDR2 LQKENI. The CDR3 totals 12 residues.

V gene TRBV6-2 or TRBV6-3 combines with J gene TRBJ1-5; possible D gene TRBD1, 5 bases. The CDR3 sequence is 15 residues long. CDR1 is MNHEY, CDR2 SVGEGT, per germline. Trimming took 8 bases from V and 7 from J, leaving 21 bases between them. CDR3 in amino acids: CASSSGVKGGQPQHF. In nucleotides, the CDR3 is TGTGCCAGCTCGTCGGGGGTAAAGGGAGGACAGCCCCAGCATTTT.

This clone appeared many times. The chain joins TRBV7-3 to TRBJ2-5; D remains unclear. The CDR3 covers 13 residues. Germline loops: CDR1 SGHTA, CDR2 FQGTGA. Trimming took off 4 bases at V and 1 base at J, with 7 bases between the two ends. CDR3 bases: TGTGCCAGCAGCTCCTTATTCCAAGAGACCCAGTACTTC. Translation gives CASSSLFQETQYF.

This clone was seen more than once but under ten times. One end of the junction is discordant with germline, which a read error may explain. V gene TRBV19 combines with J gene TRBJ2-5; 7 bases agree with TRBD2. Looked up from germline, CDR1 is LNHDA and CDR2 is SQIVND (reference sequence). This CDR3 is built from 13 residues. The CDR3 DNA reads as TGTACCAGTAGCAGCGGGGCGGGAGAGACCCAGTACTTC. Protein sequence: CTSSSGAGETQYF.

This clone has at least ten counts. The gene calls are TRBV19 and TRBJ2-7; D possibly corresponds to TRBD2 (5 bases). Germline V gene data show CDR1 as LNHDA and CDR2 as SQIVND (reference sequence). This CDR3 comprises 14 residues. V shed 7 bases and J shed 6 bases, with 19 bases lying between them. As DNA, the CDR3 is TGTGCCAGTACTGAACTAGTTGGAATGGGCGAGCAGTACTTC. It codes for CASTELVGMGEQYF.

The chain links TRBV6-5 to TRBJ2-7, with TRBD1 matching 7 bases. Germline V CDR1 and CDR2: MNHEY, SVGAGI. The CDR3 sequence is 15 residues long. Trimming removed 0 bases from V and 0 bases from J; junction bases left unmatched: 2. The CDR3 region is CASSYSGDSSYEQYF. The DNA of the CDR3 is TGTGCCAGCAGTTACTCGGGGGACAGCTCCTACGAGCAGTACTTC.

This clone has ten or more counts. The chain combines TRBV6-5 with TRBJ2-7; TRBD2 matches 11 bases. The CDR3 is made up of 15 amino acids. Trimming at V came to 0 bases and at J to 2 bases, leaving 0 bases not matched to a gene. Germline CDR1 MNHEY, CDR2 SVGAGI. CDR3 sequence reads: CASSYSTSGAYEQYF. CDR3 nucleotide sequence: TGTGCCAGCAGTTACTCGACTAGCGGGGCCTACGAGCAGTACTTC.

V usage is TRBV20-1 and J usage is TRBJ2-5; D not certain. Germline CDR1 DFQATT, CDR2 SNEGSKA (reference sequence). The CDR3 spans 15 residues. Trimming shortened V by 2 bases and J by 5 bases, and 18 bases separated the two germline ends. CDR3: CSARLGATLGETQYF. The CDR3 nucleotides are TGCAGTGCTAGATTAGGAGCCACCCTCGGGGAGACCCAGTACTTC.

The rearrangement uses TRBV4-1 and TRBJ1-4; unclear D gene. Trimming shortened V by 0 bases and J by 2 bases, and 13 bases separated the two germline ends. CDR1 MGHRA and CDR2 YSYEKL come from the germline V gene. CDR3 length: 17 residues. Here the CDR3 DNA reads TGCGCCAGCAGCCAAGAGGGCACAGTACGGACTAATGAAAAACTGTTTTTT. Encoded protein: CASSQEGTVRTNEKLFF.

There are many counts of this clone. This chain joins TRBV19 and TRBJ2-2; D is undetermined. Trimming left V 2 bases short and J 3 bases short, with 16 bases between. CDR1 and CDR2 (germline): LNHDA, SQIVND (reference sequence). The CDR3 has 17 amino acids. In nucleotides, the CDR3 is TGTGCCAGTAGTATAAAACGACCGACCCGGGACACCGGGGAGCTGTTTTTT. Translating gives CASSIKRPTRDTGELFF.

Comments on this clone: A read error is possible here, since a much larger clone lies one base away. This chain connects TRBV11-2 to TRBJ2-3; tentatively, D is TRBD1 or TRBD2 (5 bases each). The CDR3 is 15 amino acids. Germline CDR1 SGHAT, CDR2 FQNNGV. The CDR3 sequence is CASSTSPSSTGTQYF. The CDR3 DNA follows: TGTGCCAGCAGCACGTCGCCCTCTAGCACAGGTACGCAGTATTTT.

This clone was seen at least ten times. The chain employs TRBV11-2 and TRBJ2-2; D might be TRBD2 (6 bases). Germline V gene sequence: CDR1 SGHAT, CDR2 FQNNGV. The CDR3 is 14 amino acids. Trimming removed 5 bases at V and 6 bases at J, with 13 bases between. The CDR3 DNA reads as TGTGCCAGCAGCCCAGAGGGACTCCCCGGGGAGCTGTTTTTT. It codes for CASSPEGLPGELFF.

The table lists this clone with a few counts. The gene calls are TRBV19 and TRBJ1-2; D perhaps matches TRBD1 (6 bases). Germline assignment: CDR1 LNHDA and CDR2 SQIVND (reference sequence). Trimming took off 7 bases at V and 5 bases at J, with 14 bases between the two ends. The CDR3 runs to 13 residues. CDR3 bases: TGTGCCAGTATTGTGGACAGTAATTATGGCTACACCTTC. It codes for CASIVDSNYGYTF.

This clone was detected many times. The chain employs TRBV10-3 and TRBJ2-2; D is undetermined. Between the trimmed V and J ends, which lost 10 bases and 3 bases, there was a span of 15 bases. Germline CDR1 and CDR2: ENHRY and SYGVKD. CDR3 length equals 14 residues. In DNA, the CDR3 is TGTGCCACCACCGTGACGGCGGACACCGGGGAGCTGTTTTTT. It translates to CATTVTADTGELFF.